Sequencing of this T cell receptor beta chain was carried out in a study of beta chain features in type 1 diabetes. Regarding the study as a whole: Compared to healthy donors, patients appeared to have naive, central memory and Treg TCRB repertoires that were more alike. A moderate, significant TCRB CDR3 shortening appeared in type 1 diabetes across four CD4+ subsets.

What was sequenced were expressed TCRB transcripts, since all of the isolated RNA had been reverse transcribed. Libraries were prepared by immunoSEQ multiplex PCR; TCRdb keeps only in-frame clonotypes and omits some of them. The profile shows about 700,000 clones, roughly 13% of them singletons. Using CD45RO/CCR7/CD25/CD127/CD95/CD27, CD4+ naive, central memory, regulatory and stem cell-like memory cells were sorted. Purity (above 95%) was reached by all sorted populations. The V and J ends lost 6 bases and 12 bases, in that order; junction bases with no gene match: 15. The germline gives CDR1 SNHLY, CDR2 FYNNEI. This CDR3 has 15 residues. About this clone: Its target is unknown.

The rearrangement joins TRBV2 to TRBJ2-1, with TRBD1 matching over 9 bases. Sequencing input: naive CD4+ T cells from blood. This clonotype was obtained from a man aged 18 to 29 with type 1 diabetes. The CDR3 region has the DNA TGTGCCAGCAGCTCGACAGGGGGACTACCCTCTCGGCAGTTCTTC. This sequence encodes CASSSTGGLPSRQFF.